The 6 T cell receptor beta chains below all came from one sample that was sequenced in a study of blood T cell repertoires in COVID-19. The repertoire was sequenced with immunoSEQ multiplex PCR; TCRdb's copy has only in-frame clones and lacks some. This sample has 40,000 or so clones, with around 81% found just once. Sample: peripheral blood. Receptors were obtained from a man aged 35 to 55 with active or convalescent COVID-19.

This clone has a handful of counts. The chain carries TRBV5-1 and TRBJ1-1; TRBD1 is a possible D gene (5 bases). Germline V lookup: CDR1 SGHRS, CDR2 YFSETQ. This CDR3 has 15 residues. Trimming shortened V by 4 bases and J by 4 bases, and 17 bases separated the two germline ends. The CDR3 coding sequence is TGCGCCAGCAGCCCTCAAAGCGGGGCGTTCACTGAAGCTTTCTTT. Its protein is CASSPQSGAFTEAFF.

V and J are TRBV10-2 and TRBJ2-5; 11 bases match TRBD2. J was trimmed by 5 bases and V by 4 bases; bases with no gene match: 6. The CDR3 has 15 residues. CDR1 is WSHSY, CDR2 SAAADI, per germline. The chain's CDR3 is CASSGGLAALETQYF. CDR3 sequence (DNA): TGCGCCAGCAGTGGGGGACTAGCGGCGTTGGAGACCCAGTACTTC.

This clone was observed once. The DNA for the CDR3 is TGTGCCAGCAGCTCCGGGACAGGGAATTCACCCCTCCACTTT. It codes for CASSSGTGNSPLHF. The rearrangement joins TRBV5-5 to TRBJ1-6, with TRBD1 matching over 9 bases. Germline-derived CDR1 and CDR2 are SGHKS and YYEKEE (reference sequence). Germline trimming cut 3 bases from V and 7 bases from J; bases unmatched to any gene: 2. The CDR3 contains 14 residues.

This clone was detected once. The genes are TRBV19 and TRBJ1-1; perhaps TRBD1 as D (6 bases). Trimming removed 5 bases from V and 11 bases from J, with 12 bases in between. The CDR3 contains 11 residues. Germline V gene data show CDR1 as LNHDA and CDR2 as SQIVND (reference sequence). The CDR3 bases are TGTGCCAGTAGTCCAGGACAGTCGGCTTTCTTT. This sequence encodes CASSPGQSAFF.

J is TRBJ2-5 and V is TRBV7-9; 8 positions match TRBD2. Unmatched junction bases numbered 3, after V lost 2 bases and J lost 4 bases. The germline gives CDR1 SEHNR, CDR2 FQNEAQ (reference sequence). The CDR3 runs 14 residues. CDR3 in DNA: TGTGCCAGCAGCTTAATTGCGGGGGGAGAGACCCAGTACTTC. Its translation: CASSLIAGGETQYF.

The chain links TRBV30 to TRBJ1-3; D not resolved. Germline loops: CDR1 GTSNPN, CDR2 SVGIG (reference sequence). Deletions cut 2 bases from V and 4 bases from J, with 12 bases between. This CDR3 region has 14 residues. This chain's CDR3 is CAWSPPVEGNTIYF. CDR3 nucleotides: TGTGCCTGGAGTCCCCCAGTCGAAGGAAACACCATATATTTT.